This passage covers 32 T cell receptor beta chains from one sample sequenced in a study of blood T cell repertoires in COVID-19. Here immunoSEQ multiplex PCR was the method, and the copy in TCRdb shows in-frame clones only, minus some. The data show roughly 150,000 clones, with roughly 80% seen just once and approximately 1.6% held by the top ten. The sequenced material came from PBMCs or T cells enriched from blood (not recorded which). The origin of the receptors is a woman aged 18-29 years who had been exposed to COVID-19.

Remarks on this clone: This same CDR3 is encoded by further DNA sequences in the sample. The chain recombines TRBV30 with TRBJ2-7, with D possibly TRBD1 on 5 matching bases. V was pared by 2 bases and J by 2 bases, with 7 bases between. Germline assignment: CDR1 GTSNPN and CDR2 SVGIG (reference sequence). The CDR3 sequence is 12 residues long. The CDR3 region is CAWSPQAYEQYF. CDR3 nucleotide sequence: TGTGCCTGGAGTCCACAGGCCTACGAGCAGTACTTC.

The V and J genes are TRBV19 and TRBJ1-2; the match to TRBD1 covers 8 bases. The CDR3 is 15 amino acids. V dropped 7 bases and J dropped 4; count of bases not matched to a gene: 11. Germline V gene data show CDR1 as LNHDA and CDR2 as SQIVND (reference sequence). The CDR3 bases are TGTGCCAGTACCTTGTCGACGACAGGGGTCTATGGCTACACCTTC. Translation gives CASTLSTTGVYGYTF.

The V and J genes are TRBV9 and TRBJ2-1, with TRBD2 identical over 8 bases. Per the germline V gene, CDR1 is SGDLS and CDR2 is YYNGEE. The CDR3 sequence is 15 residues long. The trim removed 4 bases at V and 8 bases at J, leaving 11 bases unmatched. This CDR3 reads CASSPEVAGRDEQFF. CDR3 bases: TGTGCCAGCAGCCCAGAGGTAGCGGGGCGGGATGAGCAGTTCTTC.

The CDR3 sequence: CASSLPNRGGSYEQYF. The CDR3 bases are TGTGCCAGCAGCTTGCCCAACAGAGGGGGCTCCTACGAGCAGTACTTC. This sequence joins TRBV5-4 and TRBJ2-7; possibly TRBD1 for D (6 bases). Trimming removed 1 base from V and 0 bases from J, with 14 bases in between. Per germline, CDR1 SGHNT and CDR2 YYREEE (reference sequence). The CDR3 sequence is 16 residues long.

The rearrangement joins TRBV15 to TRBJ2-3; 9 nucleotides line up with TRBD1. V was clipped by 3 bases and J by 6 bases; unmatched bases: 7. CDR1 is LNHNV and CDR2 is YYDKDF in the germline V gene (reference sequence). The CDR3 extends over 15 amino acids. As DNA, the CDR3 is TGTGCCACCAGCAGTAGGGACAGGGTGTGGGATACGCAGTATTTT. Amino acids: CATSSRDRVWDTQYF.

This chain uses TRBV7-8 with TRBJ2-7; D ambiguous. Per germline, CDR1 SGHVS and CDR2 FQNEAQ. The CDR3 consists of 13 residues. V was trimmed by 2 bases and J by 3 bases, leaving 8 bases between them. The CDR3 coding sequence is TGTGCCAGCAGCTTACCAGATATCTACGAGCAGTACTTC. It encodes CASSLPDIYEQYF.

This clone showed up just once. The J gene is TRBJ2-2, the V gene TRBV11-3; possibly TRBD2 for D (6 bases). Germline-derived CDR1 and CDR2 are SGHNT and YENEEA. This CDR3 comprises 16 residues. Trimming stripped 1 base from V and 1 base from J, with 10 bases between. The CDR3 loop reads CASSLGGSGNTGELFF. In DNA form, the CDR3 reads TGTGCCAGCAGCTTAGGCGGTAGCGGGAACACCGGGGAGCTGTTTTTT.

The chain is built from TRBV6-5 and TRBJ2-7, with D possibly being TRBD1 (6 bases). This CDR3 has 14 residues. V was clipped by 6 bases and J by 5 bases, with 17 bases between them. Germline CDR1 and CDR2: MNHEY and SVGAGI. The CDR3: CASRTTGWGNEQYF. CDR3 coding DNA: TGTGCCAGCAGAACAACAGGGTGGGGGAACGAGCAGTACTTC.

This sequence joins TRBV29-1 and TRBJ2-1, with TRBD1 matching over 9 bases. The CDR3 covers 13 residues. The J segment lost 4 bases and the V segment lost 6 bases, leaving 4 bases of the junction unmatched. CDR1 and CDR2 from the germline V gene are SQVTM and ANQGSEA. The CDR3 DNA reads TGCAGCGTACAGGGGGCAGGTTACAATGAGCAGTTCTTC. Encoded protein: CSVQGAGYNEQFF.

The chain couples TRBV11-2 to TRBJ2-1, with 12 bases matching TRBD2. The CDR3 extends over 21 amino acids. J lost 7 bases, V lost 6 bases, and 25 bases had no gene match. Looked up from germline, CDR1 is SGHAT and CDR2 is FQNNGV. The CDR3 reads CASSLGGASGRAARGWNEQFF. The CDR3, as DNA: TGTGCCAGCAGTCTAGGTGGGGCTAGCGGGAGGGCAGCGAGAGGGTGGAATGAGCAGTTCTTC.

V gene TRBV6-5 combines with J gene TRBJ1-1; D possibly corresponds to TRBD1 (6 bases). The CDR3 loop spans 12 amino acids. Germline V lookup: CDR1 MNHEY, CDR2 SVGAGI. Between the trimmed V and J ends, which lost 5 bases and 5 bases, there was a span of 9 bases. In DNA, the CDR3 is TGTGCCAGCAGTCCAGGGGAAACTGAAGCTTTCTTT. It yields the protein CASSPGETEAFF.

This chain connects TRBV24-1 to TRBJ2-2; 10 bases map to TRBD2. CDR3 length: 17 amino acids. The germline V gene encodes CDR1 KGHDR and CDR2 SFDVKD. The trim removed 4 bases at V and 7 bases at J, leaving 11 bases unmatched. The DNA for the CDR3 is TGTGCCACCAGTGACCGATCTAGCGGGAGTAGGGGCGGGGAGCTGTTTTTT. Its translation: CATSDRSSGSRGGELFF.

V gene TRBV5-1 combines with J gene TRBJ2-1; 9 bases are shared with TRBD1. Per the germline V gene, CDR1 is SGHRS and CDR2 is YFSETQ. CDR3 length equals 16 residues. After removal of 4 bases from V and 0 bases from J, the junction contained 5 bases not matched to a gene. The DNA for the CDR3 is TGCGCCAGCAGCGGAACAGGGGGCGTCTCCTACAATGAGCAGTTCTTC. Protein: CASSGTGGVSYNEQFF.

The V call is TRBV27, the J call TRBJ1-4; TRBD1 might be the D (5 bases). Germline CDR1 MNHEY, CDR2 SMNVEV (reference sequence). V lost 7 bases, J lost 1 base, and 22 bases lay in between. This CDR3 contains 18 residues. CDR3 sequence (DNA): TGTGCCAGCAAGACTACATGGCGGGGGAGCCTAACTAATGAAAAACTGTTTTTT. Its translation: CASKTTWRGSLTNEKLFF.

V and J are TRBV3-1 (or the pseudogene TRBV3-2) and TRBJ1-6; no clear D. Deletions cut 0 bases from V and 0 bases from J, with 9 bases between. The CDR3 extends over 17 amino acids. CDR1 and CDR2 (germline): LGHDT, YNNKEL (reference sequence). Written as DNA, the CDR3 is TGTGCCAGCAGCCAAGATCAGCGGGGCTCCTATAATTCACCCCTCCACTTT. Its protein is CASSQDQRGSYNSPLHF.

V is TRBV6-4 and J is TRBJ2-3; no clear D gene. Trimming cost V 2 bases and J 0 bases, with 9 bases left between them. Germline V gene lookup returns CDR1 MRHNA and CDR2 SNTAGT. This CDR3 region has 15 residues. The CDR3 DNA reads as TGTGCCAGCAGTGACGGCGGAACTAGCACAGATACGCAGTATTTT. Protein product: CASSDGGTSTDTQYF.

The table lists this clone with a few counts. The V call is TRBV30, the J call TRBJ1-6; TRBD1 is a possible D gene (5 bases). V dropped 6 bases and J dropped 9 bases, with 12 bases sitting between them. From germline, CDR1 is GTSNPN and CDR2 SVGIG (reference sequence). The CDR3 runs 12 residues. The CDR3 sequence: CACRQGPSPLHF. The DNA for the CDR3 is TGTGCCTGCCGCCAGGGTCCTTCACCCCTCCACTTT.

The rearrangement links TRBV6-5 to TRBJ2-1; 7 nucleotides match TRBD2. The V segment lost 7 bases and the J segment 6 bases; nucleotides outside the gene matches: 12. The CDR3 contains 15 residues. The germline V gene encodes CDR1 MNHEY and CDR2 SVGAGI. Written as DNA, the CDR3 is TGTGCCAGCACCACTGGGGGGGTTCATCTCAATGAGCAGTTCTTC. Protein: CASTTGGVHLNEQFF.

The chain couples TRBV11-2 to TRBJ1-3, with D possibly matching TRBD1 (6 bases). V was clipped by 3 bases and J by 4 bases, with 13 bases between them. The CDR3 loop spans 15 amino acids. The germline CDR1 and CDR2 sequences are SGHAT and FQNNGV. The chain's CDR3 is CASSFSQGPGNTIYF. CDR3 DNA sequence: TGTGCCAGCAGCTTCAGCCAGGGGCCCGGAAACACCATATATTTT.

This chain connects TRBV6-6 to TRBJ2-5; 7 bases are shared with TRBD2. CDR3 size: 14 residues. Germline CDR1 is MNHNY and CDR2 is SVGAGI (reference sequence). Trimming took 0 bases from V and 6 from J; bases not matched to a gene: 4. The CDR3 region has the DNA TGTGCCAGCAGTTACTCGGGGCGGGAGAAGACCCAGTACTTC. It is translated as CASSYSGREKTQYF.

The V call is TRBV19, the J call TRBJ1-1; 8 bases line up with TRBD1. The CDR3 extends over 13 amino acids. V trimming: 4 bases; J trimming: 4 bases; junction bases outside the gene matches: 2. Germline loops: CDR1 LNHDA, CDR2 SQIVND (reference sequence). CDR3 DNA sequence: TGTGCCAGTAGTAGACAGGGGATCACTGAAGCTTTCTTT. Protein sequence: CASSRQGITEAFF.

This clone was seen a handful of times. V is TRBV6-5 and J is TRBJ1-2; a weak D match, TRBD1 (6 bases). Trimming stripped 5 bases from V and 0 bases from J, with 13 bases between. The CDR3 has 15 amino acids. Germline CDR1 is MNHEY and CDR2 is SVGAGI. CDR3 sequence: CASSIGQTPNYGYTF. DNA of the CDR3: TGTGCCAGCAGTATAGGACAGACCCCTAACTATGGCTACACCTTC.

The chain has TRBV28 and TRBJ2-2; 7 bases match TRBD2. Looked up from germline, CDR1 is MDHEN and CDR2 is SYDVKM. Trimming at V came to 3 bases and at J to 4 bases, leaving 11 bases not matched to a gene. The CDR3 is 17 amino acids. The CDR3, as DNA: TGTGCCAGCAGTTTGTTTGGCGGGAGAGTGAGCACCGGGGAGCTGTTTTTT. Translated, it gives CASSLFGGRVSTGELFF. Together with reference TRBV28 and TRBJ2-2, the CDR3 gives the full variable domain: DVKVTQSSRYLVKRTGEKVFLECVQDMDHENMFWYRQDPGLGLRLIYFSYDVKMKEKGDIPEGYSVSREKKERFSLILESASTNQTSMYLCASSLFGGRVSTGELFFGEGSRLTVL.

The CDR3 nucleotides read TGTGCCAGCAGACCCAGGGGGACTGATGAAGCTTTCTTT. Protein: CASRPRGTDEAFF. The gene calls are TRBV12-3 or TRBV12-4 and TRBJ1-1, with TRBD1 matching over 7 bases. The CDR3 contains 13 residues. The V gene end was trimmed by 6 bases and the J gene end by 7 bases; junction bases not matched to a gene: 8.

This clone came up a few times. This chain links TRBV29-1 with TRBJ2-7; 9 nucleotides line up with TRBD2. The V gene end was trimmed by 4 bases and the J gene end by 0 bases; junction bases not matched to a gene: 1. This CDR3 has 13 amino acids. Germline CDR1 reads SQVTM; CDR2 reads ANQGSEA. The CDR3 DNA reads TGCAGCGTTGTTAGCGGGAGCTCCTACGAGCAGTACTTC. Protein sequence: CSVVSGSSYEQYF.

The rearrangement uses TRBV7-2 and TRBJ2-6; D perhaps matches TRBD2 (6 bases). CDR3 length equals 16 residues. Germline V CDR1 and CDR2: SGHTA, FQGNSA. Trimming removed 4 bases from V and 3 bases from J, with 13 bases in between. Written as DNA, the CDR3 is TGTGCCAGCAGCTCCAACCCGGGGGTTGGGGCCAACGTCCTGACTTTC. It yields the protein CASSSNPGVGANVLTF.

This clone was counted at least ten times. This rearrangement joins TRBV9 to TRBJ1-2; TRBD1 matches 7 bases. The V gene end was trimmed by 0 bases and the J gene end by 4 bases; junction bases not matched to a gene: 3. Germline V gene lookup returns CDR1 SGDLS and CDR2 YYNGEE. This CDR3 is built from 14 residues. CDR3 amino acids: CASSVGDSIYGYTF. In nucleotides, the CDR3 is TGTGCCAGCAGCGTAGGGGACAGTATCTATGGCTACACCTTC.

This clone appeared a few times. J is TRBJ1-6 and V is TRBV6-5, with D maybe TRBD1 (5 bases). Germline V gene lookup returns CDR1 MNHEY and CDR2 SVGAGI. V lost 0 bases and J 7 bases, leaving 10 bases between the germline ends. The length of the CDR3 is 15 residues. The CDR3 loop is CASSYSGGENSPLHF. DNA of the CDR3: TGTGCCAGCAGTTACTCCGGGGGGGAAAATTCACCCCTCCACTTT.

This clone was detected once. The chain recombines TRBV27 with TRBJ1-1, with TRBD1 identical over 9 bases. CDR1 is MNHEY and CDR2 is SMNVEV in the germline V gene (reference sequence). Unmatched junction bases numbered 5, after V lost 7 bases and J lost 5 bases. This CDR3 spans 13 amino acids. The CDR3 loop is CASTRQGGTEAFF. The CDR3 DNA is TGTGCCAGCACCAGACAGGGGGGGACTGAAGCTTTCTTT.

The J gene is TRBJ2-7, the V gene TRBV6-6, with TRBD2 matching 9 bases. The CDR3 loop spans 16 amino acids. Germline loops: CDR1 MNHNY, CDR2 SVGAGI (reference sequence). Trimming at V came to 3 bases and at J to 5 bases, leaving 11 bases not matched to a gene. In nucleotides, the CDR3 is TGTGCCAGCAGTTATCCGAATAGCGGGAGTATAGACGAGCAGTACTTC. Its protein product is CASSYPNSGSIDEQYF.

This clone was recorded only once. This chain joins TRBV19 and TRBJ1-2; 10 nucleotides agree with TRBD1. With 7 bases clipped from V and 4 bases from J, the junction kept 6 bases outside the gene matches. Looked up from germline, CDR1 is LNHDA and CDR2 is SQIVND (reference sequence). The CDR3 is made up of 14 amino acids. This CDR3 reads CASIETGGFYGYTF. The CDR3 DNA reads as TGTGCCAGTATCGAGACAGGGGGCTTCTATGGCTACACCTTC.

This clone was recorded a few times. CDR3: CASKSGTTSYNEQFF. CDR3 nucleotide sequence: TGTGCCAGTAAATCCGGGACTACCTCCTACAATGAGCAGTTCTTC. The chain links TRBV19 to TRBJ2-1; TRBD2 matches at 7 bases. V lost 7 bases to trimming and J lost 0 bases; unmatched junction nucleotides: 6. The CDR3 length is 15 residues. Germline loops: CDR1 LNHDA, CDR2 SQIVND (reference sequence).